The entry below gives a single T cell receptor beta chain sequence along with its context. The sample belongs to a study of blood T cell repertoires in COVID-19. At the level of the study: COVID-19 samples from acute and convalescent phases originated in the United States, Italy and Spain. Sources were T cells, B-cell-depleted T cells, or PBMCs; the material itself was cDNA or gDNA.

Clinical history as reported by participants underpinned cohort assignment. Each recovered donor of Cohort 3 presented with two negative PCRs, clearance, or symptom resolution. The table came from immunoSEQ multiplex PCR; TCRdb's copy has only in-frame clones and leaves some out. This sample has about 270,000 clones; over 75% occur once, and the top ten carry 2% to 3%. The germline gives CDR1 SEHNR, CDR2 FQNEAQ (reference sequence). The V and J ends lost 6 bases and 8 bases respectively, with 17 bases between them. This CDR3 spans 14 amino acids. The source is a woman in her late teens or twenties who had recovered from COVID-19. The rearrangement joins TRBV7-9 to TRBJ2-1; a weak D match, TRBD2 (5 bases). What was sequenced was PBMCs or T cells enriched from blood (not recorded which). CDR3 DNA sequence: TGTGCCAGCAGGGCGGGCTACGGTTTGGATGAGCAGTTCTTC. Amino acid sequence: CASRAGYGLDEQFF.